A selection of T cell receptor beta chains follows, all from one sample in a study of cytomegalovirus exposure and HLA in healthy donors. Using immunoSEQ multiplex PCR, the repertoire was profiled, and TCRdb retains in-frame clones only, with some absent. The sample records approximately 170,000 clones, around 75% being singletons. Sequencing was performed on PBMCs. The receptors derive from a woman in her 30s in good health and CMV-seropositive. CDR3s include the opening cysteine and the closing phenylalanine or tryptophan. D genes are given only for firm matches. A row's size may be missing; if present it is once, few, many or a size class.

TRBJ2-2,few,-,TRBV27,TGTGCCAGCAGTTTATCCCAGAGGGAGCTGTTTTTT,CASSLSQRELFF
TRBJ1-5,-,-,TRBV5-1,TGCGCCAGCAGCTTTGTCGGGGGAAACAATCAGCCCCAGCATTTT,CASSFVGGNNQPQHF
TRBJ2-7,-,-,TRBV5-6,TGTGCCAGCAGCTTGACAGGAACCTACGAGCAGTACTTC,CASSLTGTYEQYF
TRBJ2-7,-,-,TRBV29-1,TGCAGCGTTGAAGAATCGAGGACCTACGAGCAGTACTTC,CSVEESRTYEQYF
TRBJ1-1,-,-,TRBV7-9,TGTGCCAGCTCCCAGGGGAACACTGAAGCTTTCTTT,CASSQGNTEAFF
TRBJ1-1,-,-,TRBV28,TGTGCCAGCAGCAATCGAGGTCTAGGAGCTTTCTTT,CASSNRGLGAFF
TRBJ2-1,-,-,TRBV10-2,TGCGCCAGCAGTGATCAAGCTAGCGTCACCTACAATGAGCAGTTCTTC,CASSDQASVTYNEQFF
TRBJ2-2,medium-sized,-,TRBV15,TGTGCCACCAACGAGGGCACCGGGGAGCTGTTTTTT,CATNEGTGELFF
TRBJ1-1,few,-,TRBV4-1,TGCGCCAGCAGCCATAACCCCCCGGTGACTGTGAACACTGAAGCTTTCTTT,CASSHNPPVTVNTEAFF
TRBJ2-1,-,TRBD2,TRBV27,TGTGCCAGCAGTTTAGGGAGCGGGACCTCCTACAATGAGCAGTTCTTC,CASSLGSGTSYNEQFF
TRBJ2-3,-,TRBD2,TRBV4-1,TGCGCCAGCAGCCAAGAAGGCGTGCTAGCGGGACCAGATACGCAGTATTTT,CASSQEGVLAGPDTQYF
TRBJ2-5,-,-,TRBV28,TGTGCCAGCAGTTACCCAGTAACCGCCGAGACCCAGTACTTC,CASSYPVTAETQYF
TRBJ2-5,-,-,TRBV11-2,TGTGCCAGCAGCTTGGGACTCCAAGAGACCCAGTACTTC,CASSLGLQETQYF
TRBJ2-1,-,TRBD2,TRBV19,TGTGCCAGTAGTACGACTAGCATTAGGGGCAATGAGCAGTTCTTC,CASSTTSIRGNEQFF
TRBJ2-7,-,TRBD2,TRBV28,TGTGCCAGCAGTTTGATAGTTGGACTAGCGGGCAACGAGCAGTACTTC,CASSLIVGLAGNEQYF
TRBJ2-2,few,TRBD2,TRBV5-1,TGCGCCAGCAGCTTTATTAGCGGGAGTCGTGGCGCCGGGGAGCTGTTTTTT,CASSFISGSRGAGELFF
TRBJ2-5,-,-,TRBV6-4,TGTGCCAGCAGCCCCGGGACTGCACAAGAGACCCAGTACTTC,CASSPGTAQETQYF
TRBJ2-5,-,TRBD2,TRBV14,TGTGCCAGCAGTCATCGGCTAGCGGGAGTGTGGGGTCAAGAGACCCAGTACTTC,CASSHRLAGVWGQETQYF
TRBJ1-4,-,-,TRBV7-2,TGTGCCAGCAGCTTAGGGGGCCTACTTACGGGTGAAAAACTGTTTTTT,CASSLGGLLTGEKLFF
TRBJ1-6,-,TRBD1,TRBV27,TGTGCCAGCAGTTTGACAGGGGGATCACCCCTCCACTTT,CASSLTGGSPLHF
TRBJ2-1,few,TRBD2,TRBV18,TGTGCCAGCTCACCCGCGGGAGCATACAATGAGCAGTTCTTC,CASSPAGAYNEQFF
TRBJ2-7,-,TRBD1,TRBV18,TGTGCCAGCTCACCACCCGGGACAGGGTCCTACGAGCAGTACTTC,CASSPPGTGSYEQYF
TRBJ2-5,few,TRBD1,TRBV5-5,TGTGCCAGCAGCTCCGGACAGGGCCAAGAGACCCAGTACTTC,CASSSGQGQETQYF
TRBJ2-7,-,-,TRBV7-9,TGTGCCAGCAGCTTTTTCATGAGCGGGTTTTCCTACGAGCAGTACTTC,CASSFFMSGFSYEQYF
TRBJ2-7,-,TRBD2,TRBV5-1,TGCGCCAGCAGCCCCGGGGGTAGCGGGGACTCCTACGAGCAGTACTTC,CASSPGGSGDSYEQYF
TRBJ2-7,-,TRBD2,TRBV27,TGTGCCAGCAGACTAGCGGGAGCCACCTCCTACGAGCAGTACTTC,CASRLAGATSYEQYF
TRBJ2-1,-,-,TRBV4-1,TGCGCCAGCAGCCAAGAGAGGGTAGGCAATGAGCAGTTCTTC,CASSQERVGNEQFF
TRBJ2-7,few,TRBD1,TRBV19,TGTGCCAGTAGTACAGGGACAGAATACTACGAGCAGTACTTC,CASSTGTEYYEQYF
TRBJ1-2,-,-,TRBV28,TGTGCCAGCAGTTTAGTCGGCTATGGCTACACCTTC,CASSLVGYGYTF
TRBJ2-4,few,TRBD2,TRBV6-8,TGTGCCAGCAGTTTGGGACTAGCGGGAGGGCCTCGGGCCAGCATTCAGTACTTC,CASSLGLAGGPRASIQYF
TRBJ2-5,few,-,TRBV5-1,TGCGCCAGCAGCTTAGGGTACGGGAGTGAGACCCAGTACTTC,CASSLGYGSETQYF
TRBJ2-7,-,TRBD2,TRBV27,TGTGCCAGCAGTTTAGCGACTAGCGGGGAATACGAGCAGTACTTC,CASSLATSGEYEQYF
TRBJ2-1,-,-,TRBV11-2,TGTGCCAGCAGCCCGGTAAGGGGCTCCTACAATGAGCAGTTCTTC,CASSPVRGSYNEQFF
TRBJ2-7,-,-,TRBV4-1,TGCGCCAGCAGCCAAGATTACAGACCTCCCTATTCCTACGAGCAGTACTTC,CASSQDYRPPYSYEQYF
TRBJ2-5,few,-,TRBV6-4,TGTGCCAGCAGTGAAGACAGCCAAGAGACCCAGTACTTC,CASSEDSQETQYF
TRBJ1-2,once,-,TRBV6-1,TGTGCCAGCAGTGAAGAGGGAAGAGTACAGGGTGGCTACACCTTC,CASSEEGRVQGGYTF
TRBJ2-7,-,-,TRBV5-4,TGTGCCAGCAGCTTGGACGGAGACGAGCAGTACTTC,CASSLDGDEQYF
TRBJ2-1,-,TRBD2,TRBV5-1,TGCGCCAGCAGCTTGAGGACTAGCGGGAGCTTCTCCTACAATGAGCAGTTCTTC,CASSLRTSGSFSYNEQFF
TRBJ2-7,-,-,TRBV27,TGTGCCAGCAGTTTTGATGGTAGCTCCTACGAGCAGTACTTC,CASSFDGSSYEQYF
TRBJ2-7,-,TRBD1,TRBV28,TGTGCCAGCAGTTTACCCAAAGGGGGCGCGTACGAGCAGTACTTC,CASSLPKGGAYEQYF
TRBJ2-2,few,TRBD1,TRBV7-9,TGTTCCAGCAGAATGTCTCGGGACAGGGGGTTCGGGGAGCTGTTTTTT,CSSRMSRDRGFGELFF
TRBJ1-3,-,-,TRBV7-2,TGTGCCAGCAGCTATTCGGTCTCTGGAAACACCATATATTTT,CASSYSVSGNTIYF
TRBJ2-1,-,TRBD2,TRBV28,TGTGCCAGCAGTTTACTCGGGAGACTAGCGGGAGTTAGGTCCTACAATGAGCAGTTCTTC,CASSLLGRLAGVRSYNEQFF
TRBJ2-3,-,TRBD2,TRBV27,TGTGCCAGCAGGATAGCGGGAGGGGGTAGCACAGATACGCAGTATTTT,CASRIAGGGSTDTQYF
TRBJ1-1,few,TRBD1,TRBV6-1,TGTGCCAGCAGTGAAAGGGGACAGGGGTTTTGGACTGAAGCTTTCTTT,CASSERGQGFWTEAFF
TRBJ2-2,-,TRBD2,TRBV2,TGTTCCACTAGCGTCGGGAACACCGGGGAGCTGTTTTTT,CSTSVGNTGELFF
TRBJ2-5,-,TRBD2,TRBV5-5,TGTGCCAGCAGCCCCTCCAGGGAGGGTTTGCGAGAGACCCAGTACTTC,CASSPSREGLRETQYF
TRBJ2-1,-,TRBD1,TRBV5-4,TGTGCCAGCAGCTTCGGGACAGGGGCCTACAATGAGCAGTTCTTC,CASSFGTGAYNEQFF